What follows are 15 T cell receptor beta chains derived from one specimen sequenced in a study of post-analysis software for immune sequencing data. Study outcomes and limitations: Relative to controls, patients had about five TRBV segments at higher frequency, with TRBV5-6, TRBV5-1 and TRBV20-1 among these.

Unique-molecular-identifier-tagged TCR beta cDNA libraries were used. TCRdb independently ran MiXCR on the PCR reads; one entry per CDR3 protein. The sample lists some 500,000 distinct CDR3 sequences, nearly 45% occurring once. What these receptors recognize is not known. The sample was blood. These receptors were collected from a girl between 10 and 17 years old with multiple sclerosis.

The chain couples TRBV29-1 to TRBJ2-1; D is perhaps TRBD2 (5 bases). The CDR3 sequence is 16 residues long. Trimming cost V 0 bases and J 4 bases, with 16 bases left between them. The V gene's germline CDR1 is SQVTM and CDR2 ANQGSEA. The CDR3 DNA sequence: TGCAGCGTTGAAGATCTCGCGGGCCGCGGGTACAATGAGCAGTTCTTC. Translating gives CSVEDLAGRGYNEQFF.

This rearrangement joins TRBV6-2 or TRBV6-3 to TRBJ2-6; no reliable D call. The CDR3 extends over 16 amino acids. The V gene lost 3 bases and the J gene lost 0 bases, with 9 bases spanning the gap. Germline V gene sequence: CDR1 MNHEY, CDR2 SVGEGT. CDR3 loop: CASSYVVNSGANVLTF. Here the CDR3 DNA reads TGTGCCAGCAGTTATGTGGTGAACTCTGGGGCCAACGTCCTGACTTTC.

This chain uses TRBV3-1 with TRBJ2-4, with 9 bases fitting TRBD2. Trimming removed 4 bases from V and 13 bases from J; junction bases left unmatched: 14. This CDR3 is built from 15 residues. Per germline, CDR1 LGHDT and CDR2 YNNKEL (reference sequence). CDR3 in amino acids: CASSPQAGGPPGQYF. CDR3 DNA: TGTGCCAGCAGCCCCCAAGCGGGAGGTCCTCCTGGGCAGTACTTC.

The chain is built from TRBV4-2 and TRBJ1-1, with D possibly matching TRBD1 (6 bases). Germline V gene sequence: CDR1 LGHNA, CDR2 YNFKEQ. Trimming took off 0 bases at V and 0 bases at J, with 14 bases between the two ends. The CDR3 extends over 17 amino acids. CDR3: CASSQDRQGLMNTEAFF. The CDR3 nucleotides are TGTGCCAGCAGCCAAGATCGTCAGGGGCTGATGAACACTGAAGCTTTCTTT.

The V gene is TRBV6-6, the J gene TRBJ2-7; TRBD1 is a possible D gene (6 bases). The CDR3 covers 13 residues. Germline-derived CDR1 and CDR2 are MNHNY and SVGAGI (reference sequence). Deletions cut 7 bases from V and 1 base from J, with 11 bases between. For the CDR3, the DNA is TGTGCCAGCAACGACAGGACTTCCTACGAGCAGTACTTC. As protein: CASNDRTSYEQYF.

CDR3 in DNA: TGTGCCAGCAGCTTGACGACTAGAGGTATCGATGAGCAGTTCTTC. It is translated as CASSLTTRGIDEQFF. The chain carries TRBV5-6 and TRBJ2-1; tentative D call: TRBD2 (6 bases). Trimming shortened V by 1 base and J by 8 bases, and 16 bases separated the two germline ends. Germline CDR1 is SGHDT and CDR2 is YYEEEE. The CDR3 extends over 15 amino acids.

J is TRBJ2-3 and V is TRBV7-9; perhaps D is TRBD1 or TRBD2 (7 bases each). CDR3 length: 17 residues. Germline CDR1 and CDR2: SEHNR and FQNEAQ (reference sequence). V lost 5 bases, J lost 1 base, and 19 bases lay in between. The DNA of the CDR3 is TGTGCCAGCAGCCCCCTCGGGAGCGGGACAGGCACAGATACGCAGTATTTT. As protein: CASSPLGSGTGTDTQYF.

The sample holds one count of this clonotype. The chain employs TRBV5-1 and TRBJ2-2; D possibly corresponds to TRBD1 (5 bases). Germline values: CDR1 SGHRS, CDR2 YFSETQ. Trimming pared 4 bases from V and 6 bases from J, leaving 16 bases between. There are 15 residues in the CDR3. The CDR3 DNA reads TGCGCCAGCAGCCTCGTTGTCGCAGGGTCCGGGGAGCTGTTTTTT. This encodes CASSLVVAGSGELFF.

The chain uses TRBV10-1 and TRBJ2-1; 12 bases are shared with TRBD2. The V gene's germline CDR1 is WNHNN and CDR2 SYGVQD (reference sequence). The CDR3 is 16 residues long. Unmatched junction bases numbered 8, after V lost 2 bases and J lost 9 bases. In nucleotides, the CDR3 is TGCGCCAGCAGTGAGGAGAAACTAGCGGGAGGAGGTGAGCAGTTCTTC. It translates to CASSEEKLAGGGEQFF.

Only a few counts were recorded for this clonotype. The chain recombines TRBV5-1 with TRBJ2-1; 16 bases are a match to TRBD2. The CDR3 sequence is 19 residues long. Germline loops: CDR1 SGHRS, CDR2 YFSETQ. With 3 bases clipped from V and 0 bases from J, the junction kept 6 bases outside the gene matches. The CDR3 sequence is CASSSPGLAGGSSYNEQFF. In DNA form, the CDR3 reads TGCGCCAGCAGCTCACCGGGACTAGCGGGAGGGAGCTCCTACAATGAGCAGTTCTTC.

Points on this clonotype: A junction end diverges from the germline sequence, so it may reflect a read error. The genes are TRBV12-3 or TRBV12-4 and TRBJ2-7; D is possibly TRBD1 (6 bases). This CDR3 is built from 13 residues. The CDR3 loop is CASSIAGAYEQYF. CDR3 DNA sequence: TGTGCCAGCAGTATAGCAGGGGCCTACGAGCAGTACTTC.

The V gene is TRBV5-1, the J gene TRBJ2-1; TRBD2 matches 9 bases. This CDR3 is built from 14 residues. The trim removed 5 bases at V and 8 bases at J, leaving 8 bases unmatched. CDR1 SGHRS and CDR2 YFSETQ come from the germline V gene. The CDR3 sequence is CASSPGTSTHEQFF. CDR3 nucleotides: TGCGCCAGCAGTCCCGGGACTAGCACCCATGAGCAGTTCTTC.

The chain has TRBV9 and TRBJ1-1; weak D call: TRBD1 (5 bases). The CDR3 has 15 residues. CDR1 is SGDLS, CDR2 YYNGEE, per germline. Trimming shortened V by 0 bases and J by 3 bases, and 12 bases separated the two germline ends. CDR3 in DNA: TGTGCCAGCAGCGTAGACCCGGGACGGGACACTGAAGCTTTCTTT. The encoded protein is CASSVDPGRDTEAFF.

The rearrangement links TRBV7-9 to TRBJ2-1, with D unresolved. Germline V gene lookup returns CDR1 SEHNR and CDR2 FQNEAQ (reference sequence). The CDR3 contains 13 residues. The germline V and J ends were trimmed by 5 bases and 1 base, with 6 bases remaining between them. In DNA, the CDR3 is TGTGCCAGCAGCACTGAATCCTACAATGAGCAGTTCTTC. This sequence encodes CASSTESYNEQFF.

J is TRBJ1-5 and V is TRBV6-5, with 10 bases fitting TRBD1. The CDR3 loop spans 16 amino acids. V was pared by 6 bases and J by 3 bases, with 8 bases of the junction left unmatched. The germline gives CDR1 MNHEY, CDR2 SVGAGI. The CDR3 loop reads CASRPWTGGYNQPQHF. DNA of the CDR3: TGTGCCAGCAGACCTTGGACAGGGGGGTACAATCAGCCCCAGCATTTT.